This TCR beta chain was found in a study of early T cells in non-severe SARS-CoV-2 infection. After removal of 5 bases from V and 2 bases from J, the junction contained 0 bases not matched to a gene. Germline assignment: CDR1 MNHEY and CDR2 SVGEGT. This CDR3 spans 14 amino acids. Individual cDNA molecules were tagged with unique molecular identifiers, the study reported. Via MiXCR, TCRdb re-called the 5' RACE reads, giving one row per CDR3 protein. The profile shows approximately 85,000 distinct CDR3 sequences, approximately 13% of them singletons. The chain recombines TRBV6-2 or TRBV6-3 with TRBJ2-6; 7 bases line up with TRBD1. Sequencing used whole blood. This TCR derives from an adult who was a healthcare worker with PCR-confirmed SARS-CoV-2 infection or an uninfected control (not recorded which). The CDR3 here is CASSTGAGANVLTF. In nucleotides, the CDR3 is TGTGCCAGCAGTACAGGGGCTGGGGCCAACGTCCTGACTTTC.